This T cell receptor (beta chain) was retrieved from a study of OX40 agonist ivuxolimab in advanced cancers. Background on the study: Enrollees could have had prior anti-PD-1, anti-PD-L1 or anti-CTLA-4 therapy, which over 35% had received. General study points: Blood T cells, both CD4+ and CD8+, expanded clonally by week 6 at 0.1 to 3.0 mg/kg.

The CDR3 contains 14 residues. The V gene end was trimmed by 3 bases and the J gene end by 6 bases; junction bases not matched to a gene: 3. CDR1 and CDR2 (germline): SQVTM, ANQGSEA. Assay: immunoSEQ multiplex PCR; the TCRdb copy retains only in-frame clones and omits some. The sample records around 62,000 clones, 89% being singletons. Details on this clone: Its antigen is as yet unknown.

Cycle 7 day 1, cycle 4 day 1, and baseline were the timepoints at which blood was sampled. The clonotype was recovered from an adult with an advanced solid tumor such as melanoma, head and neck, liver or kidney cancer. The source was CD4+ or CD8+ T cells sorted from blood, collected in a trial of the OX40 agonist ivuxolimab. V is TRBV29-1 and J is TRBJ2-2, with 11 positions matching TRBD2. This CDR3 reads CSVDSGRAPGELFF. The CDR3 coding sequence is TGCAGCGTTGATAGCGGGAGGGCCCCCGGGGAGCTGTTTTTT.